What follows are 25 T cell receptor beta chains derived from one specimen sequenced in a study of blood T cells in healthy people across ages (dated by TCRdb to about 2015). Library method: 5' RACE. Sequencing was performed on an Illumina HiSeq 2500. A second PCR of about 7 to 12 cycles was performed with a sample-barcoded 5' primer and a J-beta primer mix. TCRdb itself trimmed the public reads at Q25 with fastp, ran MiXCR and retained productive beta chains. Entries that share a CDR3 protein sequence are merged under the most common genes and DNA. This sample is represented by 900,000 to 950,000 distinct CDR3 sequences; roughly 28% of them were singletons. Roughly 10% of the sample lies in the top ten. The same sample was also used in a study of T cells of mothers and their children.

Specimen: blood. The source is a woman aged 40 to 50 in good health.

The CDR3 loop reads CASSPQGGGSPLHF. For the CDR3, the DNA is TGTGCCAGCAGCCCACAGGGTGGAGGTTCACCCCTCCACTTT. The J gene is TRBJ1-6, the V gene TRBV13; D may be TRBD1 (6 bases). Looked up from germline, CDR1 is PRHDT and CDR2 is FYEKMQ (reference sequence). This CDR3 has 14 amino acids. The V end was cut by 5 bases, the J end by 9 bases, with 14 bases between. The complete variable domain, with remaining parts taken from reference TRBV13 and TRBJ1-6, reads AAGVIQSPRHLIKEKRETATLKCYPIPRHDTVYWYQQGPGQDPQFLISFYEKMQSDKGSIPDRFSAQQFSDYHSELNMSSLELGDSALYFCASSPQGGGSPLHFGNGTRLTVT.

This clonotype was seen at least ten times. CDR3 sequence (DNA): TGTGCCGGATCCAAAGGAGGGGGGACCTACGAGCAGTACTTC. Amino acids: CAGSKGGGTYEQYF. The V gene is TRBV6-1, the J gene TRBJ2-7; either TRBD1 or TRBD2 may supply D (6 bases each). CDR3 length: 14 amino acids. With 11 bases removed from V and 2 bases from J, the gap between germline ends came to 19 bases. Germline assignment: CDR1 MNHNS and CDR2 SASEGT.

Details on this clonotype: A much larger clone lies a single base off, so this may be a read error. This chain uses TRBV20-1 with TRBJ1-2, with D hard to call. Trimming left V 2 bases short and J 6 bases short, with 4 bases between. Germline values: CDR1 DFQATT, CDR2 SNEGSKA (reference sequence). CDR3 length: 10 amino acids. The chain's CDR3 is CSARSHGYTF. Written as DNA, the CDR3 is TGCAGTGCTAGAAGCCATGGCTACACCTTC.

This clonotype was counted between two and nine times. This CDR3 reads CASSLALSGRDTQYF. In DNA form, the CDR3 reads TGTGCCAGCAGTTTAGCGCTTAGTGGAAGAGATACGCAGTATTTT. The gene calls are TRBV12-3 or TRBV12-4 and TRBJ2-3; D not resolved. The CDR3 covers 15 residues. The V end lost 0 bases, the J end lost 5 bases, and 12 bases lay between the germline ends.

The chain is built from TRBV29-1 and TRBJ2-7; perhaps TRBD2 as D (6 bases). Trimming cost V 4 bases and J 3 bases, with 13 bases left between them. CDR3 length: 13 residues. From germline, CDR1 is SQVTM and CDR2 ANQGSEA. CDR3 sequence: CSVGGSGGYEQYF. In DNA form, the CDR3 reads TGCAGCGTTGGTGGTTCCGGGGGCTACGAGCAGTACTTC.

In DNA, the CDR3 is TGTGCCAGCAGTCTCCTGACAGGGAGAAATGAGCAGTTCTTC. This translates into CASSLLTGRNEQFF. The genes are TRBV28 and TRBJ2-1; 7 bases fit TRBD1. The V gene end was trimmed by 5 bases and the J gene end by 7 bases; junction bases not matched to a gene: 8. CDR1 and CDR2 (germline): MDHEN, SYDVKM. This CDR3 has 14 residues.

CDR3 region: CSALAGVNEQYF. The CDR3 nucleotides are TGCAGTGCCCTAGCGGGGGTAAATGAGCAGTACTTC. The genes are TRBV20-1 and TRBJ2-7, with 10 positions matching TRBD2. The V segment lost 6 bases and the J segment 7 bases; nucleotides outside the gene matches: 6. The CDR3 runs to 12 residues. CDR1 and CDR2 from the germline V gene are DFQATT and SNEGSKA (reference sequence).

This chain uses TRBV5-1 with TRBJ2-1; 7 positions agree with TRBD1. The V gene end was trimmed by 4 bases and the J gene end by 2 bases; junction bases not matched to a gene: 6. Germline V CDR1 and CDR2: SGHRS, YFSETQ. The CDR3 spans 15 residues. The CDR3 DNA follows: TGCGCCAGCAGCCTACGGACAGGCCCCTACAATGAGCAGTTCTTC. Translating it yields CASSLRTGPYNEQFF. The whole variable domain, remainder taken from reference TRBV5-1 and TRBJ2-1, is KAGVTQTPRYLIKTRGQQVTLSCSPISGHRSVSWYQQTPGQGLQFLFEYFSETQRNKGNFPGRFSGRQFSNSRSEMNVSTLELGDSALYLCASSLRTGPYNEQFFGPGTRLTVL.

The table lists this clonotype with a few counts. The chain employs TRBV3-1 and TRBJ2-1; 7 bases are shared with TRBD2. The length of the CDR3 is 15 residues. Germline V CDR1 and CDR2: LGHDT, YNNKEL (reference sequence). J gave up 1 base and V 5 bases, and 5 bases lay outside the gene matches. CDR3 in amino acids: CASSLGLPSYNEQFF. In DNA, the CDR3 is TGTGCCAGCAGCTTGGGACTACCTTCCTACAATGAGCAGTTCTTC.

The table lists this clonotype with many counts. CDR3 residues: CASSQAVGYREQYF. The CDR3 nucleotides are TGCGCCAGCAGCCAAGCTGTAGGGTACCGCGAGCAGTACTTC. The chain is built from TRBV4-1 and TRBJ2-7; D ambiguous. The CDR3 consists of 14 residues. With 1 base removed from V and 6 bases from J, the gap between germline ends came to 13 bases. Germline loops: CDR1 MGHRA, CDR2 YSYEKL.

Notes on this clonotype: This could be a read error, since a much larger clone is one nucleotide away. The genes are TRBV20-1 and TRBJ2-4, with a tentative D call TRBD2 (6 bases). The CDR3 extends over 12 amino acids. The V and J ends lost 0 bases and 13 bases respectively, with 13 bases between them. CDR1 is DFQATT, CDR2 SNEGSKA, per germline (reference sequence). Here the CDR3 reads CSARDGRNEQYF. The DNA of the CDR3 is TGCAGTGCTAGAGATGGGAGGAATGAGCAGTACTTC.

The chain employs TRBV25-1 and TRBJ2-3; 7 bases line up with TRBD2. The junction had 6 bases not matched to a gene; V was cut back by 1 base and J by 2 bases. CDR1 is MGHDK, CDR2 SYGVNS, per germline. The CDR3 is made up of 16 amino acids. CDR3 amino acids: CASSESWGGYTDTQYF. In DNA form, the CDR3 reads TGTGCCAGCAGTGAATCTTGGGGGGGGTACACAGATACGCAGTATTTT.

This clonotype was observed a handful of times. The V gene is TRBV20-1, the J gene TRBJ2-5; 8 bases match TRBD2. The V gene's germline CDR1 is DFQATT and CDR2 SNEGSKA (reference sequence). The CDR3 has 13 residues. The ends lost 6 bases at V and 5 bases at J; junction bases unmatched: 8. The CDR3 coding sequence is TGCAGTGCAAGGACTAGCCCTCCGGAGACCCAGTACTTC. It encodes CSARTSPPETQYF.

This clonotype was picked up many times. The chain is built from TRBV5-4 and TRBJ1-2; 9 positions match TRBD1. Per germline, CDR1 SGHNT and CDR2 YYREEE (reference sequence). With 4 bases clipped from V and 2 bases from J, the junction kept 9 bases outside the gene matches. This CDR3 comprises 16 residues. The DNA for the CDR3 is TGTGCCAGCAGCCCGGACGCGGGACAGGGAAACTATGGCTACACCTTC. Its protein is CASSPDAGQGNYGYTF.

The CDR3 bases are TGTGCCAGCACGACACAGGGGGACACTGAAGCTTTCTTT. Its protein is CASTTQGDTEAFF. The genes are TRBV12-3 or TRBV12-4 and TRBJ1-1; 8 bases agree with TRBD1. The junction had 4 bases not matched to a gene; V was cut back by 7 bases and J by 3 bases. This CDR3 contains 13 residues.

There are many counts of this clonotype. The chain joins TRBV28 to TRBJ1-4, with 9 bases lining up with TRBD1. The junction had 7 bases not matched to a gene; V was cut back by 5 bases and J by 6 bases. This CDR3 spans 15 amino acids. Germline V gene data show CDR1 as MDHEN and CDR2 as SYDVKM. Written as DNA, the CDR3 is TGTGCCAGCAGTCCACGGACAGGGGCATATGAAAAACTGTTTTTT. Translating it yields CASSPRTGAYEKLFF.

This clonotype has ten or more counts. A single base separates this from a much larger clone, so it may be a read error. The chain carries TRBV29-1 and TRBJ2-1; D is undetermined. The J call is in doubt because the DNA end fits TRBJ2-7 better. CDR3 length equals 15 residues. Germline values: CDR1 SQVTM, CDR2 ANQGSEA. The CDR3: CSVEEGASSYNEQYF. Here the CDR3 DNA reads TGCAGCGTTGAGGAAGGCGCGAGCTCCTACAATGAGCAGTACTTC.

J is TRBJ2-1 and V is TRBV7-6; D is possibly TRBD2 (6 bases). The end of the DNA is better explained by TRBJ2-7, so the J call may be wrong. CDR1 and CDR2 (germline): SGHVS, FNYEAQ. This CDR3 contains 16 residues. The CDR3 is CASSVRTTRSSNEQYF. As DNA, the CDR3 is TGTGCCAGCAGCGTCCGGACTACCCGCTCCTCTAATGAGCAGTACTTC.

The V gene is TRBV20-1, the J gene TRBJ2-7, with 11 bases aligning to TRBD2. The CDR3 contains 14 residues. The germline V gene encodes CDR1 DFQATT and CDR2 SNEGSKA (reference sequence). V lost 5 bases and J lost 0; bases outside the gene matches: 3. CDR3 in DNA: TGCAGTGCTGCCGGGACTAGCGGCTCCTACGAGCAGTACTTC. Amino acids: CSAAGTSGSYEQYF.

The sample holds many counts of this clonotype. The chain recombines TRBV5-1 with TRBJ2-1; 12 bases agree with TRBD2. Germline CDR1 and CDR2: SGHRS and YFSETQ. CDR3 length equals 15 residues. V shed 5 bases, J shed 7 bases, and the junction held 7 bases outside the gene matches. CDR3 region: CASRSLAGGRNEQFF. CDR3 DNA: TGCGCCAGCAGGAGCCTAGCGGGGGGGCGGAATGAGCAGTTCTTC.

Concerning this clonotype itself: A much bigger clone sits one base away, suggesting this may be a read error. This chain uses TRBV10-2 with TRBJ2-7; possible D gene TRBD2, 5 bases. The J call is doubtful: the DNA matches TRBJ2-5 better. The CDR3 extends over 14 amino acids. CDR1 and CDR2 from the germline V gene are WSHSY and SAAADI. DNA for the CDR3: TGCGCCAGCAGGGCCGGGGTAGGAGGTGGGACCCAGTACTTC. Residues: CASRAGVGGGTQYF.

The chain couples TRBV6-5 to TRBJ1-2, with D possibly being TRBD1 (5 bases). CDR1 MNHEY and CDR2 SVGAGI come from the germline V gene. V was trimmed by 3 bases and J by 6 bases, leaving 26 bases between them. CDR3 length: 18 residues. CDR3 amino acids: CASSYDVFGQGYTDGYTF. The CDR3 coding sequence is TGTGCCAGCAGTTATGATGTTTTCGGGCAGGGATATACCGATGGCTACACCTTC.

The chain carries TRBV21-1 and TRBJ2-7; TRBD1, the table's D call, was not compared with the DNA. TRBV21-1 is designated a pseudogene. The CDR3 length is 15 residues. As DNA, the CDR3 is TGTGCCAGCACCGGGGGGGACAGGGAATACTACGAGCAGTACTTC. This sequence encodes CASTGGDREYYEQYF.

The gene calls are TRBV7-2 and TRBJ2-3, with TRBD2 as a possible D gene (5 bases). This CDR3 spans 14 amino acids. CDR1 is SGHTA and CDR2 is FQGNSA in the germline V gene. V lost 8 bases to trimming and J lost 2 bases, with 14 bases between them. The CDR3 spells CASGGGPNTDTQYF. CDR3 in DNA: TGTGCCAGCGGAGGCGGACCAAACACAGATACGCAGTATTTT.

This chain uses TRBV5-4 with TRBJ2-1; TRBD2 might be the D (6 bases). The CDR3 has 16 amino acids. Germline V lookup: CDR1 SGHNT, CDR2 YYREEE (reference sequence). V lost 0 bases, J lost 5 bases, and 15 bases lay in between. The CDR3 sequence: CASSLAGGSLNNEQFF. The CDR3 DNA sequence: TGTGCCAGCAGCTTGGCCGGGGGAAGTTTGAACAATGAGCAGTTCTTC.